A selection of T cell receptor beta chains follows, all from one sample in a study of CD8 T cells in Susac syndrome. TCRdb re-analysed the immunoSEQ multiplex PCR reads in MiXCR, keeping a single row per CDR3 protein. The data show roughly 160,000 distinct CDR3 sequences, about 95% seen once. Sequenced material: CD4+ T cells from PBMCs. These receptors were taken from a human donor in good health. The CDR3 runs from the conserved cysteine through the conserved F or W. A D gene is named only where the DNA matches it firmly. Expanded clones get a size class; other rows say once, few or many, or leave the size out.

TRBV29-1,NA,TRBJ2-1,NA,CSVHRQIRSYNEQFF,TGCAGCGTTCACCGACAGATCCGCTCCTACAATGAGCAGTTCTTC
TRBV10-3,NA,TRBJ2-3,NA,CAISGGQITDTQYF,TGTGCCATCAGTGGTGGACAGATCACAGATACGCAGTATTTT
TRBV7-2,TRBD2,TRBJ2-3,NA,CASSPQTSSTQYF,TGTGCCAGCAGCCCGCAGACTAGCTCCACGCAGTATTTT
TRBV28,TRBD1,TRBJ2-7,NA,CASSRPGQAAKQYF,TGTGCCAGCAGCAGGCCGGGACAGGCGGCGAAGCAGTACTTC
TRBV9,NA,TRBJ2-1,NA,CASSVTSSYNEQFF,TGTGCCAGCAGCGTCACTAGCTCCTACAATGAGCAGTTCTTC
TRBV12-3/TRBV12-4,NA,TRBJ2-7,NA,CASSFRDRGEQYF,TGTGCCAGCAGTTTCAGGGATCGAGGCGAGCAGTACTTC
TRBV20-1,TRBD1,TRBJ2-5,NA,CSAGDRVGETQYF,TGCAGTGCTGGGGACAGGGTCGGAGAGACCCAGTACTTC
TRBV29-1,NA,TRBJ2-7,NA,CSVGRGRDYEQYF,TGCAGCGTTGGTCGAGGACGGGACTACGAGCAGTACTTC
TRBV5-1,NA,TRBJ2-3,NA,CASTTGQNSDTQYF,TGCGCCAGCACGACCGGACAGAACTCAGATACGCAGTATTTT
TRBV30,TRBD2,TRBJ2-2,once,CAWKAGVNTGELFF,TGTGCCTGGAAAGCGGGGGTGAACACCGGGGAGCTGTTTTTT
TRBV12-3/TRBV12-4,NA,TRBJ2-5,NA,CASSSSTAHQETQYF,TGTGCCAGCAGCTCTTCGACAGCGCACCAAGAGACCCAGTACTTC
TRBV29-1,NA,TRBJ2-7,NA,CSVVAGSHEQYF,TGCAGCGTTGTTGCAGGGTCCCACGAGCAGTACTTC
TRBV20-1,TRBD1,TRBJ1-1,few,CSAGQANTEAFF,TGCAGTGCTGGACAGGCGAACACTGAAGCTTTCTTT
TRBV18,NA,TRBJ2-6,NA,CASPPRNAGANVLTF,TGTGCCAGCCCACCCCGCAACGCTGGGGCCAACGTCCTGACTTTC
TRBV12-3/TRBV12-4,NA,TRBJ1-1,NA,CASSLMRGNTEAFF,TGTGCCAGCAGTTTAATGAGGGGCAACACTGAAGCTTTCTTT
TRBV15,NA,TRBJ2-3,NA,CATSRGSPTDTQYF,TGTGCCACCAGCAGAGGATCTCCCACAGATACGCAGTATTTT
TRBV7-8,TRBD1,TRBJ2-7,NA,CASSLFGTGGFEQYF,TGTGCCAGCAGCTTGTTCGGGACAGGGGGCTTCGAGCAGTACTTC